A single T cell receptor beta chain is shown here with its context. Its target antigen remains unknown. No much larger clone is present one base from it, and per-base qualities are unavailable. The immunoSEQ Assay, a bias-controlled multiplex PCR, was used to amplify TCRbeta CDR3 regions from genomic DNA. Per the source publication's procedure: Nucleated cell counts per sample were estimated from amplification of reference gene primers within the assay. To quantify the absolute abundance of each unique TCRbeta CDR3 rearrangement, sequence reads were collapsed and filtered. For each sample, productive Simpson clonality was calculated as the square root of Simpson's diversity index over productive rearrangements. TCRdb stores this immuneACCESS table with in-frame sequences only. Part of the clones is absent; in the studies checked, under half of the shortfall reflects unresolved V genes, and no reason is known for the rest. Clone size and V and J calls were adopted from that table, with D and trimming inferred from the DNA. The sample table contains roughly 200,000 clones; only one count was recorded for about 83% of them. Of the sample, around 6% falls within the top ten clones.

The entry originates in a study of blood T cell repertoires in COVID-19 (dated by TCRdb to the early 2020s). Study-level background: Samples from collaborators originated in the United States, Italy and Spain and spanned both the acute and convalescent phases of COVID-19. The prospective study material was composed of cDNA or gDNA derived from T cells, B-cell-depleted T cells, or PBMCs. The dataset comprised deeply sampled blood TCRbeta repertoires from subjects exposed to, actively infected with, or recovered from COVID-19. A freely available public database, intended as a resource for researchers studying the immune response to SARS-CoV-2, is where the repertoires were released. The samples were drawn from two sources: the first 160 participants of the ongoing ImmuneRACE study, and 1,254 subjects contributed by 6 global collaborators. Nearly every sample came with metadata listing a de-identified subject ID, COVID-19 status, age in years and sex. Where available, HLA class I and class II types were taken from metadata supplied by the sample provider and were not determined by assay-based typing.

Enrolling through a virtual design, the prospective study's participants ranged in age from roughly 18 to 95 years and lived across roughly 24 United States geographic areas. In the prospective study, cohorts were assigned on the basis of participant-reported clinical history obtained from a screening survey and a study questionnaire. Mobile phlebotomists in the prospective study collected whole blood, serum and a nasopharyngeal or oropharyngeal swab from every participant. Prospective study participants could optionally give additional blood draws and questionnaires over a 2-month period. Before DNA extraction, blood samples from the prospective study were shipped at room temperature or frozen. Broad study findings and their caveats: Clinical and demographic metadata were provided uncurated, with the amount varying by source and participant.

Deletion took 5 bases off V and 7 bases off J, with a span of 6 bases between the germline ends. Including cysteine and phenylalanine, the CDR3 has 11 amino acids. The DNA shown is the 33-base CDR3, in frame from base 1. CDR1 and CDR2 (SNHLY, FYNNEI) derive from the germline V gene. The TCR originated in a man in his forties or fifties with acute COVID-19. The sequence joins TRBV2 to TRBJ2-1, with the D gene uncertain. Specimen: PBMCs or T cells enriched from blood (not recorded which). The CDR3 region has the sequence CASSPYNEQFF. The sequence in DNA is TGTGCCAGCAGTCCGTATAATGAGCAGTTCTTC.